The rows below give T cell receptor beta chains drawn from one sample of a study of T-cell memory formation after mild COVID-19. TCRdb passed the 5' RACE reads through MiXCR, listing each CDR3 protein once. The table lists 400,000 to 500,000 distinct CDR3 sequences, 20% to 25% of them singletons. Sequences were obtained from PBMCs or a T cell subset sorted from them (not recorded which). Receptors were obtained from an adult woman who had mild COVID-19 (a few samples of this study predate the infection). Cell type and time point are not known. Each CDR3 is given with its conserved first and last residue. D genes are given only for firm matches. Clone size appears in some rows only: once, few, many, or a class for an expanded clone.

TRBD1,TRBV5-1,19,TRBJ1-1,NA,TGCGCCAGCAGCTTTGGGAAGCAGGGGGCCCCTAGTCTCAACACTGAAGCTTTCTTT,CASSFGKQGAPSLNTEAFF
NA,TRBV11-2,15,TRBJ2-1,few,TGTGCCAGCAGCTTAGTCCGGGACTTCACAAGCGAGCAGTTCTTC,CASSLVRDFTSEQFF
NA,TRBV20-1,14,TRBJ1-2,NA,TGCAGTGCTACTACGTGGGGTGGTAACTATGGCTACACCTTC,CSATTWGGNYGYTF
TRBD2,TRBV20-1,17,TRBJ2-3,many,TGCAGTGCTAGAGATTTGGCTAGCGGGAGGCTCGCAGATACGCAGTATTTT,CSARDLASGRLADTQYF
NA,TRBV20-1,14,TRBJ1-1,few,TGCAGTGCTAGAGACCCGGGAGGGCAGGGAAAAGCTTTCTTT,CSARDPGGQGKAFF
NA,TRBV12-3/TRBV12-4,15,TRBJ1-2,few,TGTGCCAGCAGCTCCTCACTGCCTGGGGGCTATGGCTACACCTTC,CASSSSLPGGYGYTF
NA,TRBV5-1,16,TRBJ2-3,NA,TGCGCCAGCAGCTTTCAGGGAACCTATAGCACAGATACGCAGTATTTT,CASSFQGTYSTDTQYF
TRBD1,TRBV27,14,TRBJ2-7,few,TGTGCCAGCTCCGGGACAGCTGACTCCTACGAGCAGTACTTC,CASSGTADSYEQYF
TRBD1,TRBV30,14,TRBJ2-3,NA,TGTGCCTGGAGGATTACAGGGGGCACAGATACGCAGTATTTT,CAWRITGGTDTQYF
NA,TRBV3-1,15,TRBJ1-4,NA,TGTGCCAGCAGCCAAGGTGGGCAGGCAGATGAAAAACTGTTTTTT,CASSQGGQADEKLFF
TRBD1,TRBV30,15,TRBJ1-2,once,TGTGCCTGGAGTGTACTGGGACAGGGGGCTTCTGGCTACACCTTC,CAWSVLGQGASGYTF
NA,TRBV28,13,TRBJ2-7,many,TGTGCCAGCAGTTTTAGGGGGGGTTACGAGCAGTACTTC,CASSFRGGYEQYF
TRBD2,TRBV6-5,18,TRBJ2-7,NA,TGTGCCAGCAGTTATACGCCGGTGGGACTAGCTTGGTCCTACGAGCAGTACTTC,CASSYTPVGLAWSYEQYF